The 5 T cell receptor beta chains below all came from one sample that was sequenced in a study of STAT5B mutations in CD4+ large granular lymphocyte leukemia. Sequenced by immunoSEQ multiplex PCR; TCRdb stores in-frame clones only, minus some. The data show some 34,000 clones, with around 80% seen just once and roughly 7.7% held by the top ten. Material: CD4+ T cells from blood buffy coats. Receptors were obtained from a human donor in good health.

The chain carries TRBV5-1 and TRBJ2-1; 12 nucleotides align to TRBD2. Trimming cost V 4 bases and J 0 bases; bases outside gene matches: 2. Germline V gives CDR1 SGHRS, CDR2 YFSETQ. The CDR3 totals 16 residues. In nucleotides, the CDR3 is TGCGCCAGCAGCCCTAGCGGGGGGGGCTCCTACAATGAGCAGTTCTTC. Translation: CASSPSGGGSYNEQFF.

The chain has TRBV2 and TRBJ1-3; D is unresolved. Between the trimmed V and J ends, which lost 4 bases and 0 bases, there was a span of 7 bases. The germline V gene encodes CDR1 SNHLY and CDR2 FYNNEI. This CDR3 region has 14 residues. DNA for the CDR3: TGTGCCAGCAGTGTATCCTTCTCTGGAAACACCATATATTTT. This translates into CASSVSFSGNTIYF.

About this clone: Other nucleotide sequences from this sample produce the same CDR3. The rearrangement uses TRBV10-3 and TRBJ1-1, with 8 nucleotides matching TRBD1. Unmatched junction bases numbered 5, after V lost 4 bases and J lost 4 bases. The V gene's germline CDR1 is ENHRY and CDR2 SYGVKD. The CDR3 covers 14 residues. The CDR3 is CAISGGQGGTEAFF. As DNA, the CDR3 is TGTGCCATCAGTGGTGGACAGGGAGGCACTGAAGCTTTCTTT.

The chain uses TRBV7-8 and TRBJ2-7, with unresolved D. The CDR3 spans 12 residues. V was shortened by 5 bases and J by 3 bases, with 8 bases between the two germline ends. Looked up from germline, CDR1 is SGHVS and CDR2 is FQNEAQ. The CDR3 loop is CASSPLRYEQYF. As DNA, the CDR3 is TGTGCCAGCAGCCCACTTCGCTACGAGCAGTACTTC. Variable domain in full (rest from reference TRBV7-8 and TRBJ2-7): GAGVSQSPRYKVAKRGQDVALRCDPISGHVSLFWYQQALGQGPEFLTYFQNEAQLDKSGLPSDRFFAERPEGSVSTLKIQRTQQEDSAVYLCASSPLRYEQYFGPGTRLTVT.

The CDR3 region has the DNA TGCGCCAGCAGCCAAGGGAGGGTGGGGACCTACGAGCAGTACTTC. Amino acids: CASSQGRVGTYEQYF. The chain uses TRBV4-3 and TRBJ2-7, with TRBD2 as a possible D gene (6 bases). V was cut by 1 base and J by 2 bases, with 12 bases left in between. The V gene's germline CDR1 is LGHNA and CDR2 YSLEER. The CDR3 runs to 15 residues.